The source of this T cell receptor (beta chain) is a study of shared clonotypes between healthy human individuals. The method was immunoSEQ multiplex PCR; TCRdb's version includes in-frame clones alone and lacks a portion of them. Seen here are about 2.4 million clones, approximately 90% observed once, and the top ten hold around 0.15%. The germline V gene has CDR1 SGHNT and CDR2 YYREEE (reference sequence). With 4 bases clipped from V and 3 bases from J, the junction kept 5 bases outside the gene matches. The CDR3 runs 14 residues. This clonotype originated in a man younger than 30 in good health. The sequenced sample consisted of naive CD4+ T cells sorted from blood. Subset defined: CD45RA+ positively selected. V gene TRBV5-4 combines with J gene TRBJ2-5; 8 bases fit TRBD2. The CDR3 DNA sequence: TGTGCCAGCAGCCCGGGAGGGCAGGAAGAGACCCAGTACTTC. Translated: CASSPGGQEETQYF.